This T cell receptor beta chain emerged from a study of T cells expressing NK-cell markers. Each CDR3 protein gets one entry in TCRdb, which reprocessed the 5' RACE reads and gives no DNA. Its table records some 410,000 distinct CDR3 sequences. This CDR3 has 16 residues. From germline, CDR1 is SGHVS and CDR2 FNYEAQ. The clonotype comes from a woman between 18 and 69 years old in good health. Sequencing used blood T cells: a sorted CD56 or NKG2C T cell subset, CD4+ or CD8+ T cells, or bulk PBMC T cells (not recorded which). V gene TRBV7-6 combines with J gene TRBJ2-3; the TCRdb call, TRBD2, lacks DNA for checking. The CDR3 is CASSLLRGGRTDTQYF.